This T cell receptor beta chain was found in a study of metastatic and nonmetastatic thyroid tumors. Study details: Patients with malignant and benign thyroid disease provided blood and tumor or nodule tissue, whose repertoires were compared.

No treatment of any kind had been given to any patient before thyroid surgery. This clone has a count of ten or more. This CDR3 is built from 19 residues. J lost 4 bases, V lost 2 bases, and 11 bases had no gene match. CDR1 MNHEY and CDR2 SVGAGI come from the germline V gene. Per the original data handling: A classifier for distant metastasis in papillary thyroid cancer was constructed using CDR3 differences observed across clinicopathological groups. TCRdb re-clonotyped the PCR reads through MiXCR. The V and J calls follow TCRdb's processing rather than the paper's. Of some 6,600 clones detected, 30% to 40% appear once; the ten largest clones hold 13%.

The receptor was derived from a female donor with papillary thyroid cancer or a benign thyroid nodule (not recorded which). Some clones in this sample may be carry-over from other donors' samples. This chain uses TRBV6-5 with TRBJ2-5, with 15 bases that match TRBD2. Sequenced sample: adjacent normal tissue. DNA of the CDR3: TGTGCCAGCAGTTACGGGGGGACTAGCGGGGGGACCGGCTTAGAGACCCAGTACTTC. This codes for CASSYGGTSGGTGLETQYF.